This T cell receptor (beta chain) was obtained from a study of T cell changes during pregnancy in multiple sclerosis. Germline CDR1 reads SNHLY; CDR2 reads FYNNEI. The CDR3 extends over 16 amino acids. The V gene lost 0 bases and the J gene lost 3 bases, with 14 bases spanning the gap. The repertoire was sequenced with immunoSEQ multiplex PCR; TCRdb's copy has only in-frame clones and lacks some. The data hold about 50,000 clones, with approximately 91% observed a single time. The sequenced sample was CD4+ T cells from peripheral blood mononuclear cells, obtained after pregnancy. The chain is built from TRBV2 and TRBJ1-2, with unresolved D. The source is a female donor in good health, enrolled as a control in a pregnancy study. The CDR3 coding sequence is TGTGCCAGCAGTGAAGCTAATCGGGGAGCTGACTATGGCTACACCTTC. It translates to CASSEANRGADYGYTF.